This T cell receptor (beta chain) emerged from a study of blood T cell repertoires in COVID-19. Study-level information: The study drew acute and convalescent COVID-19 samples from the United States, Italy and Spain.

Authors' methods: Estimated nucleated cell counts came from reference gene primer amplification. Clones were sequenced by immunoSEQ multiplex PCR, and TCRdb holds only the in-frame ones, with some missing. D and trimming were read from the DNA, whereas the V and J calls and clone size are those reported in that table. The data show 260,000 or so clones, about nine tenths seen once. Participants' reported clinical history set cohort assignment. V was shortened by 5 bases and J by 4 bases, with 6 bases between the two germline ends. Germline values: CDR1 SGHAT, CDR2 FQNNGV. The CDR3 is 12 residues long.

Sequenced input: PBMCs or T cells enriched from blood (not recorded which). The rearrangement uses TRBV11-2 and TRBJ1-3; no clear D. This clonotype was sampled from a man aged 18 to 29 who had recovered from COVID-19. The CDR3 reads CASSREGNTIYF. The DNA of the CDR3 is TGTGCCAGCAGCCGGGAGGGAAACACCATATATTTT. The entire variable domain, with the rest obtained from reference TRBV11-2 and TRBJ1-3, is as follows: EAGVAQSPRYKIIEKRQSVAFWCNPISGHATLYWYQQILGQGPKLLIQFQNNGVVDDSQLPKDRFSAERLKGVDSTLKIQPAKLEDSAVYLCASSREGNTIYFGEGSWLTVV.